The 2 T cell receptor beta chains reported below all come from one sample, sequenced in a study of spatial heterogeneity in lung cancer. Broader study findings: Mutation counts in tumors were tracked by counts of expanded intratumoral alpha and beta TCRs.

The antigens of these receptors remain unknown. TCRdb re-analysed the 5' RACE reads in MiXCR, keeping a single row per CDR3 protein. The sample has about 10,000 distinct CDR3 sequences, 10% to 15% seen once. Described time point: sample taken at primary tumor resection. The source was lung tumor tissue, collected at surgery. Receptors were obtained from a female donor with early-stage non-small cell lung cancer.

J is TRBJ1-6 and V is TRBV11-2, with 11 bases identical to TRBD1. This CDR3 is built from 15 residues. Germline V gene lookup returns CDR1 SGHAT and CDR2 FQNNGV. The V segment lost 3 bases and the J segment 6 bases; nucleotides outside the gene matches: 1. CDR3 protein: CASSLGTGGNSPLHF. CDR3 sequence (DNA): TGTGCCAGCAGCTTGGGGACAGGGGGTAATTCACCCCTCCACTTT.

This clonotype was seen at least ten times. The chain carries TRBV27 and TRBJ1-5, with D unresolved. The CDR3 length is 13 residues. The germline CDR1 and CDR2 sequences are MNHEY and SMNVEV (reference sequence). Trimming shortened V by 2 bases and J by 3 bases, and 5 bases separated the two germline ends. CDR3 protein: CASSLGPNQPQHF. The CDR3 DNA reads TGTGCCAGCAGTTTAGGGCCCAATCAGCCCCAGCATTTT.